These 29 T cell receptor beta chains were sequenced from one sample in a study of T-cell reconstitution after alpha-beta-depleted transplantation in children. The library targeted TCRbeta and was prepared with unique molecular identifiers. TCRdb reprocessed the PCR reads with MiXCR, giving one entry per CDR3 protein. The profile shows 250,000 to 300,000 distinct CDR3 sequences, roughly a tenth of them singletons. The sequences come from PBMCs, collected before TCRalphabeta/CD19-depleted stem cell transplant. The source is a boy under three years old with acute myeloid leukemia, due to receive a stem cell transplant.

This clonotype was picked up many times. The chain employs TRBV29-1 and TRBJ2-7; 7 bases are a match to TRBD1. V trimming: 1 base; J trimming: 3 bases; junction bases outside the gene matches: 3. The CDR3 is made up of 13 amino acids. Germline loops: CDR1 SQVTM, CDR2 ANQGSEA. Here the CDR3 reads CSVEGQGVYEQYF. The DNA of the CDR3 is TGCAGCGTTGAAGGACAGGGAGTCTACGAGCAGTACTTC.

Many counts were recorded for this clonotype. The chain recombines TRBV6-5 with TRBJ1-5, with 9 bases matching TRBD1. J gave up 0 bases and V 2 bases, and 2 bases lay outside the gene matches. The CDR3 covers 16 residues. The V gene's germline CDR1 is MNHEY and CDR2 SVGAGI. The DNA for the CDR3 is TGTGCCAGCAGTTACGGGACAGGGTATAGCAATCAGCCCCAGCATTTT. The encoded protein is CASSYGTGYSNQPQHF.

This clonotype was counted at least ten times. The V call is TRBV6-1, the J call TRBJ2-1, with 12 bases aligning to TRBD2. CDR1 and CDR2 from the germline V gene are MNHNS and SASEGT. V lost 10 bases, J lost 7 bases, and 11 bases stayed unmatched. The CDR3 sequence is 15 residues long. The CDR3 DNA reads TGTGCCATCTTTTCGACTAGCGGGGGCCGAAATGAGCAGTTCTTC. The encoded protein is CAIFSTSGGRNEQFF.

This clonotype was observed at least ten times. V usage is TRBV20-1 and J usage is TRBJ2-3; TRBD2 aligns across 9 bases. The V segment lost 2 bases and the J segment 6 bases; nucleotides outside the gene matches: 9. Germline V CDR1 and CDR2: DFQATT, SNEGSKA (reference sequence). The CDR3 consists of 15 residues. The CDR3 DNA follows: TGCAGTGCTAGATCGGGGGGCGGGAGGGCCGATACGCAGTATTTT. Translated: CSARSGGGRADTQYF.

This clonotype has ten or more counts. The V gene is TRBV15, the J gene TRBJ1-3; the D is unclear. The V and J ends lost 1 base and 0 bases respectively, with 13 bases between them. This CDR3 comprises 17 residues. Per the germline V gene, CDR1 is LNHNV and CDR2 is YYDKDF (reference sequence). This CDR3 is CATSRVRAGGSGNTIYF. The CDR3 DNA sequence: TGTGCCACCAGCAGAGTTCGAGCGGGAGGCTCTGGAAACACCATATATTTT.

This clonotype was observed at least ten times. The chain joins TRBV29-1 to TRBJ2-3, with unresolved D. V was clipped by 5 bases and J by 0 bases, with 9 bases between them. The germline V gene encodes CDR1 SQVTM and CDR2 ANQGSEA. This CDR3 has 13 amino acids. The CDR3 sequence: CSVNTDSTDTQYF. CDR3 sequence (DNA): TGCAGCGTTAACACGGATAGCACAGATACGCAGTATTTT.

This clonotype appeared many times. V gene TRBV28 combines with J gene TRBJ2-1; D remains unclear. Trimming took off 5 bases at V and 6 bases at J, with 8 bases between the two ends. Germline CDR1 reads MDHEN; CDR2 reads SYDVKM. CDR3 size: 12 residues. In DNA, the CDR3 is TGTGCCAGCAGTCCGGATGGCAATGAGCAGTTCTTC. Its protein is CASSPDGNEQFF.

Many counts were recorded for this clonotype. This chain joins TRBV7-9 and TRBJ2-7; 7 nucleotides line up with TRBD1. The CDR3 loop spans 12 amino acids. V trimming: 4 bases; J trimming: 9 bases; junction bases outside the gene matches: 6. Per the germline V gene, CDR1 is SEHNR and CDR2 is FQNEAQ (reference sequence). The CDR3 loop is CASSSGQAGQYF. The DNA for the CDR3 is TGTGCCAGCAGCTCTGGACAGGCGGGGCAGTACTTC.

In nucleotides, the CDR3 is TGTGCCAGTAGTATAGATCGGCAGCGAAACGCTTTCTTT. This codes for CASSIDRQRNAFF. The chain links TRBV19 to TRBJ1-1; D gene unclear. This CDR3 spans 13 amino acids. V lost 0 bases and J 11 bases, leaving 13 bases between the germline ends. Germline V gives CDR1 LNHDA, CDR2 SQIVND (reference sequence).

Notes on this clonotype: Given a much more abundant clone one base away, this may be a read error. This chain connects TRBV27 to TRBJ1-5; 7 nucleotides agree with TRBD1. The CDR3 sequence is 16 residues long. Germline V gene data show CDR1 as MNHEY and CDR2 as SMNVEV (reference sequence). CDR3 nucleotides: TGTGCCAGCAGACGGACAGGCGCCTTAAGCAATCAGCCCCGGCATTTT. Encoded protein: CASRRTGALSNQPRHF.

The rearrangement uses TRBV4-3 and TRBJ2-1; TRBD2 matches 7 bases. V was pared by 4 bases and J by 5 bases, with 8 bases of the junction left unmatched. CDR1 is LGHNA and CDR2 is YSLEER in the germline V gene. This CDR3 has 15 residues. CDR3 DNA: TGCGCCAGCAGCCTGACTAGCAGGCCCCACAATGAGCAGTTCTTC. Translating gives CASSLTSRPHNEQFF.

In this sample, this clonotype turned up many times. The chain couples TRBV7-2 to TRBJ2-7; 7 bases map to TRBD1. V lost 5 bases, J lost 0 bases, and 7 bases stayed unmatched. CDR1 is SGHTA and CDR2 is FQGNSA in the germline V gene. This CDR3 comprises 15 residues. CDR3 sequence (DNA): TGTGCCAGCAGCACAAAGGGGGCTAGCTCCTACGAGCAGTACTTC. It is translated as CASSTKGASSYEQYF. Complete variable domain (other parts from reference TRBV7-2 and TRBJ2-7): GAGVSQSPSNKVTEKGKDVELRCDPISGHTALYWYRQSLGQGLEFLIYFQGNSAPDKSGLPSDRFSAERTGGSVSTLTIQRTQQEDSAVYLCASSTKGASSYEQYFGPGTRLTVT.

This clonotype appeared a single time. The chain has TRBV5-1 and TRBJ2-7, with 7 bases fitting TRBD1. After removal of 0 bases from V and 3 bases from J, the junction contained 9 bases not matched to a gene. The CDR3 runs to 16 residues. Germline CDR1 is SGHRS and CDR2 is YFSETQ. The CDR3 DNA is TGCGCCAGCAGCTTGGTCTTCGGGACAGTAGTCTACGAGCAGTACTTC. Translation: CASSLVFGTVVYEQYF.

The chain joins TRBV7-3 to TRBJ2-7; 7 nucleotides line up with TRBD2. Germline values: CDR1 SGHTA, CDR2 FQGTGA. Trimming at V came to 4 bases and at J to 5 bases, leaving 8 bases not matched to a gene. This CDR3 contains 14 residues. This CDR3 reads CASSSGREPNEQYF. DNA of the CDR3: TGTGCCAGCAGCTCGGGGCGGGAGCCCAACGAGCAGTACTTC.

This clonotype was seen many times. The chain has TRBV28 and TRBJ1-1; D is unclear. The CDR3 covers 17 residues. Germline loops: CDR1 MDHEN, CDR2 SYDVKM. Trimming left V 3 bases short and J 1 base short, with 18 bases between. This CDR3 reads CASSFPLSVAGNTEAFF. CDR3 in DNA: TGTGCCAGCAGTTTCCCCCTGAGTGTGGCGGGGAACACTGAAGCTTTCTTT. Filled out from reference TRBV28 and TRBJ1-1, the complete variable domain reads DVKVTQSSRYLVKRTGEKVFLECVQDMDHENMFWYRQDPGLGLRLIYFSYDVKMKEKGDIPEGYSVSREKKERFSLILESASTNQTSMYLCASSFPLSVAGNTEAFFGQGTRLTVV.

The chain is built from TRBV18 and TRBJ2-2, with D maybe TRBD2 (5 bases). Trimming cost V 0 bases and J 1 base, with 6 bases left between them. Germline CDR1 KGHSH, CDR2 LQKENI. The CDR3 loop spans 15 amino acids. CDR3 nucleotide sequence: TGTGCCAGCTCACCACCCAGCGGGAACACCGGGGAGCTGTTTTTT. Residues: CASSPPSGNTGELFF.

This clonotype was seen only a few times. J is TRBJ2-5 and V is TRBV21-1. TRBV21-1 is given as a pseudogene. CDR3 length: 16 residues. CDR3 sequence reads: CASSILSGDLSETQYF. The CDR3 coding sequence is TGTGCCAGCAGCATCCTTTCAGGAGATCTCAGCGAGACCCAGTACTTC.

This clonotype came up many times. The chain uses TRBV6-2 or TRBV6-3 and TRBJ2-7; no reliable D call. V lost 2 bases to trimming and J lost 1 base, with 6 bases between them. The CDR3 has 13 residues. Germline values: CDR1 MNHEY, CDR2 SVGEGT. The CDR3 is CASSYLESYEQYF. The CDR3 DNA reads as TGTGCCAGCAGTTACCTCGAATCCTACGAGCAGTACTTC.

This clonotype was counted many times. This chain uses TRBV20-1 with TRBJ2-1; no firm D call. The V and J ends lost 4 bases and 0 bases respectively, with 16 bases between them. This CDR3 region has 16 residues. The V gene's germline CDR1 is DFQATT and CDR2 SNEGSKA (reference sequence). CDR3 amino acids: CSATHNRWSSYNEQFF. CDR3 nucleotides: TGCAGTGCTACCCATAATCGCTGGAGCTCCTACAATGAGCAGTTCTTC.

This clonotype appeared many times. The chain joins TRBV9 to TRBJ2-5, with D tentatively TRBD2 (6 bases). Germline V lookup: CDR1 SGDLS, CDR2 YYNGEE. CDR3 length: 16 amino acids. The V and J ends lost 0 bases and 5 bases respectively, with 17 bases between them. The CDR3 sequence: CASSVGREWERETQYF. The CDR3 region has the DNA TGTGCCAGCAGCGTAGGACGGGAGTGGGAGCGGGAGACCCAGTACTTC.

This clonotype was detected ten times or more. The V gene is TRBV14, the J gene TRBJ1-1; D is unresolved. V lost 2 bases, J lost 6 bases, and 16 bases lay in between. The germline CDR1 and CDR2 sequences are SGHDN and FVKESK. This CDR3 is 15 amino acids long. In DNA form, the CDR3 reads TGTGCCAGCAGCCAACCAGCGGTCCGGCGAGCTGAAGCTTTCTTT. This codes for CASSQPAVRRAEAFF.

This clonotype was observed many times. This sequence joins TRBV11-2 and TRBJ2-2; D call uncertain. The germline gives CDR1 SGHAT, CDR2 FQNNGV. Trimming took off 4 bases at V and 4 bases at J, with 22 bases between the two ends. This CDR3 is 18 amino acids long. CDR3: CASSSRQGGSLRTGELFF. The CDR3 region has the DNA TGTGCCAGCAGCTCTCGACAAGGCGGCTCCTTACGCACCGGGGAGCTGTTTTTT. Complete variable domain (other parts from reference TRBV11-2 and TRBJ2-2): EAGVAQSPRYKIIEKRQSVAFWCNPISGHATLYWYQQILGQGPKLLIQFQNNGVVDDSQLPKDRFSAERLKGVDSTLKIQPAKLEDSAVYLCASSSRQGGSLRTGELFFGEGSRLTVL.

This clonotype was counted only a few times. This chain joins TRBV29-1 and TRBJ2-5, with D tentatively TRBD2 (6 bases). The CDR3 contains 14 residues. Trimming left V 8 bases short and J 2 bases short, with 18 bases between. Germline V gene data show CDR1 as SQVTM and CDR2 as ANQGSEA. CDR3 region: CSTPGPAGQETQYF. In DNA form, the CDR3 reads TGCAGCACTCCGGGCCCAGCGGGTCAAGAGACCCAGTACTTC.

At least ten counts were recorded for this clonotype. The DNA for the CDR3 is TGTGCCAGCAGCCCAGAGCCAGTCACAGATACGCAGTATTTT. It specifies CASSPEPVTDTQYF. The rearrangement links TRBV7-2 to TRBJ2-3; D gene unclear. This CDR3 contains 14 residues. Trimming stripped 5 bases from V and 2 bases from J, with 11 bases between. From germline, CDR1 is SGHTA and CDR2 FQGNSA.

This clonotype was counted ten times or more. This chain connects TRBV3-1 to TRBJ2-3; 9 nucleotides agree with TRBD2. Germline-derived CDR1 and CDR2 are LGHDT and YNNKEL (reference sequence). The CDR3 length is 19 residues. Germline trimming cut 0 bases from V and 0 bases from J; bases unmatched to any gene: 10. The CDR3 DNA follows: TGTGCCAGCAGCCAAGATCCCGGACTAGCGCTTGCTAGCACAGATACGCAGTATTTT. Translation gives CASSQDPGLALASTDTQYF.

This clonotype has just a few counts. The gene calls are TRBV20-1 and TRBJ1-5; 11 nucleotides align to TRBD1. Germline lookup yields CDR1 DFQATT and CDR2 SNEGSKA (reference sequence). CDR3 length: 15 amino acids. Trimming took 3 bases from V and 7 from J; bases not matched to a gene: 8. The chain's CDR3 is CSASQGQGGEQPQHF. CDR3 nucleotide sequence: TGCAGTGCTAGCCAGGGACAGGGGGGGGAGCAGCCCCAGCATTTT.

This clonotype occurred a few times. The rearrangement links TRBV23-1 to TRBJ2-5, with 10 bases lining up with TRBD1. TRBV23-1 is assigned to the ORF class and has an uncertain function. This CDR3 has 17 amino acids. Losses at the gene ends were 1 base for V and 5 bases for J; bases not matched to a gene: 10. The CDR3 coding sequence is TGCGCCAGCAGTCAATTCGAAGACAGGGGGCTTCGGGAGACCCAGTACTTC. Translation gives CASSQFEDRGLRETQYF.

This clonotype was seen at least ten times. The V call is TRBV9, the J call TRBJ2-5; D may be TRBD2 (5 bases). The V end lost 0 bases, the J end lost 8 bases, and 14 bases lay between the germline ends. CDR1 is SGDLS and CDR2 is YYNGEE in the germline V gene. The CDR3 contains 14 residues. CDR3 amino acids: CASSVGSGSRTQYF. Written as DNA, the CDR3 is TGTGCCAGCAGCGTAGGAAGCGGTTCAAGAACCCAGTACTTC. Combining the CDR3 with reference TRBV9 and TRBJ2-5 gives the whole variable domain DSGVTQTPKHLITATGQRVTLRCSPRSGDLSVYWYQQSLDQGLQFLIQYYNGEERAKGNILERFSAQQFPDLHSELNLSSLELGDSALYFCASSVGSGSRTQYFGPGTRLLVL.

There are many counts of this clonotype. The chain combines TRBV11-2 with TRBJ2-1; TRBD2 agrees at 7 bases. Germline trimming cut 0 bases from V and 3 bases from J; bases unmatched to any gene: 8. The CDR3 loop spans 17 amino acids. Germline V gives CDR1 SGHAT, CDR2 FQNNGV. The CDR3, as DNA: TGTGCCAGCAGCTTAGACCCGGGCGGGAGAGTCTACAATGAGCAGTTCTTC. This codes for CASSLDPGGRVYNEQFF. The full variable domain, its missing parts supplied by reference TRBV11-2 and TRBJ2-1, is EAGVAQSPRYKIIEKRQSVAFWCNPISGHATLYWYQQILGQGPKLLIQFQNNGVVDDSQLPKDRFSAERLKGVDSTLKIQPAKLEDSAVYLCASSLDPGGRVYNEQFFGPGTRLTVL.